Here is one T cell receptor beta chain with its context. The antigen remains undetermined. Repertoires were generated with immunoSEQ multiplex PCR, while TCRdb's copy carries only in-frame clones and drops some. In the table there are about 29,000 clones, 80% to 90% of which are singletons. These data belong to a study of early stage breast cancer tumors. Trimming took 2 bases from V and 7 from J; bases not matched to a gene: 4. CDR1 and CDR2 from the germline V gene are SQVTM and ANQGSEA. The CDR3 is made up of 14 amino acids. The study, taken as a whole, reports: In about 85% of the 16 patients, blood comparison separated tumor from normal breast. Enriched TCRB sequences shared across patients were mostly commonly generated sequences.

The TCR originated in a person in their fifties or sixties with breast cancer. V gene TRBV29-1 combines with J gene TRBJ2-2; 10 bases map to TRBD1. Specimen: blood. The CDR3 coding sequence is TGCAGCGTTGAACGGGACAGGGGCGGCGGGGAGCTGTTTTTT. Translation: CSVERDRGGGELFF.